Each of the 19 T cell receptor beta chains below was sequenced from the same sample in a study of T cells in Graves' hyperthyroidism and ophthalmopathy. TCR beta CDR3 regions were amplified from RNA. The HTBI primer set drove a first-round RT-PCR of the TCR CDR3. From the multiplex PCR reads, TCRdb called clonotypes with MiXCR, one entry per CDR3 protein. The data hold 350,000 to 450,000 distinct CDR3 sequences, with about a sixth observed a single time. Sequencing was performed on blood. These receptors were collected from a woman in her thirties with Graves' hyperthyroidism that later progressed to Graves' ophthalmopathy.

This clonotype was seen at least ten times. The V and J genes are TRBV10-3 and TRBJ2-7; D is undetermined. V lost 8 bases and J lost 3, with 14 bases in between. Germline CDR1 ENHRY, CDR2 SYGVKD. The CDR3 is 13 amino acids. The chain's CDR3 is CAILQPINYEQYF. The CDR3, as DNA: TGTGCCATCCTGCAGCCTATTAACTACGAGCAGTACTTC.

Only a few counts were recorded for this clonotype. This chain links TRBV3-1 with TRBJ2-3; 7 bases align to TRBD2. The CDR3 covers 17 residues. Trimming took 0 bases from V and 0 from J; bases not matched to a gene: 6. Looked up from germline, CDR1 is LGHDT and CDR2 is YNNKEL (reference sequence). The CDR3: CASSQEVRRGSTDTQYF. In DNA, the CDR3 is TGTGCCAGCAGCCAAGAGGTACGGCGGGGGAGCACAGATACGCAGTATTTT.

This clonotype was recorded many times. The chain recombines TRBV5-1 with TRBJ2-7, with unresolved D. V was cut by 4 bases and J by 2 bases, with 13 bases left in between. Germline lookup yields CDR1 SGHRS and CDR2 YFSETQ. The CDR3 covers 14 residues. The CDR3 sequence: CASSVTGPPYEQYF. DNA for the CDR3: TGCGCCAGCAGCGTTACCGGGCCTCCCTACGAGCAGTACTTC.

This clonotype was detected ten times or more. The rearrangement joins TRBV6-1 to TRBJ1-4; TRBD1 is a possible D gene (5 bases). The ends were cut back, 2 bases at V and 3 bases at J, with 10 bases in the middle. The CDR3 contains 15 residues. CDR1 is MNHNS, CDR2 SASEGT, per germline. CDR3 region: CASSENWGANEKLFF. The CDR3 DNA sequence: TGTGCCAGCAGTGAAAATTGGGGGGCTAATGAAAAACTGTTTTTT.

The sample holds a few counts of this clonotype. V usage is TRBV4-1 and J usage is TRBJ1-1, with 8 nucleotides matching TRBD1. The ends lost 4 bases at V and 4 bases at J; junction bases unmatched: 5. The germline gives CDR1 MGHRA, CDR2 YSYEKL. The CDR3 totals 14 residues. The CDR3 DNA reads TGCGCCAGCAGCCCAGGACAGGGCCCCACTGAAGCTTTCTTT. Translating gives CASSPGQGPTEAFF.

This clonotype showed up many times. The chain employs TRBV6-1 and TRBJ2-7; no clear D. The CDR3 runs to 12 residues. Germline CDR1 MNHNS, CDR2 SASEGT. The ends were cut back, 2 bases at V and 3 bases at J, with 5 bases in the middle. The CDR3 DNA reads TGTGCCAGCAGTGAATGGGACTACGAGCAGTACTTC. Translation: CASSEWDYEQYF.

This clonotype was seen only a few times. CDR3 nucleotides: TGCAGTGCTCAATTCGCCGGAAACACCATATATTTT. Translation gives CSAQFAGNTIYF. The rearrangement uses TRBV20-1 and TRBJ1-3, with D unclear. The CDR3 is made up of 12 amino acids. Germline lookup yields CDR1 DFQATT and CDR2 SNEGSKA (reference sequence). With 5 bases removed from V and 4 bases from J, the gap between germline ends came to 9 bases.

This clonotype has at least ten counts. This chain joins TRBV10-2 and TRBJ1-6, with no clear D. This CDR3 comprises 13 residues. Germline CDR1 and CDR2: WSHSY and SAAADI. V was trimmed by 4 bases and J by 10 bases, leaving 11 bases between them. CDR3 coding DNA: TGCGCCAGCAGTGCCGGGGATGCCTCACCCCTCCACTTT. It codes for CASSAGDASPLHF.

This clonotype showed up just a few times. This chain uses TRBV19 with TRBJ1-5; a weak D match, TRBD1 (5 bases). The CDR3 loop spans 14 amino acids. Trimming took off 4 bases at V and 9 bases at J, with 16 bases between the two ends. Germline values: CDR1 LNHDA, CDR2 SQIVND (reference sequence). CDR3 loop: CASSNGGGKGPQHF. CDR3 bases: TGTGCCAGTAGTAACGGCGGGGGGAAGGGGCCCCAGCATTTT. Full variable domain (rest looked up from reference TRBV19 and TRBJ1-5): DGGITQSPKYLFRKEGQNVTLSCEQNLNHDAMYWYRQDPGQGLRLIYYSQIVNDFQKGDIAEGYSVSREKKESFPLTVTSAQKNPTAFYLCASSNGGGKGPQHFGDGTRLSIL.

The V call is TRBV25-1, the J call TRBJ1-6; the D is unclear. The V and J ends lost 1 base and 6 bases respectively, with 7 bases between them. CDR3 length: 14 residues. Germline V CDR1 and CDR2: MGHDK, SYGVNS. CDR3 sequence (DNA): TGTGCCAGCAGTGAATCTGTCGTTAATTCACCCCTCCACTTT. Protein product: CASSESVVNSPLHF. Full variable domain (outside the CDR3, taken from reference TRBV25-1 and TRBJ1-6): EADIYQTPRYLVIGTGKKITLECSQTMGHDKMYWYQQDPGMELHLIHYSYGVNSTEKGDLSSESTVSRIRTEHFPLTLESARPSHTSQYLCASSESVVNSPLHFGNGTRLTVT.

The sample holds many counts of this clonotype. V is TRBV30 and J is TRBJ2-6; D is ambiguous. Looked up from germline, CDR1 is GTSNPN and CDR2 is SVGIG (reference sequence). V gave up 0 bases and J gave up 0 bases, with 6 bases separating them. This CDR3 spans 15 amino acids. The CDR3 DNA sequence: TGTGCCTGGAGTGTACAGCTCTCTGGGGCCAACGTCCTGACTTTC. It codes for CAWSVQLSGANVLTF. Variable domain in full (rest from reference TRBV30 and TRBJ2-6): SQTIHQWPATLVQPVGSPLSLECTVEGTSNPNLYWYRQAAGRGLQLLFYSVGIGQISSEVPQNLSASRPQDRQFILSSKKLLLSDSGFYLCAWSVQLSGANVLTFGAGSRLTVL.

This clonotype was counted many times. The rearrangement joins TRBV24-1 to TRBJ1-2; a weak D match, TRBD1 (6 bases). Looked up from germline, CDR1 is KGHDR and CDR2 is SFDVKD. The germline V and J ends were trimmed by 7 bases and 6 bases, with 14 bases remaining between them. This CDR3 has 13 amino acids. This chain's CDR3 is CATRGAGEDGYTF. In DNA form, the CDR3 reads TGTGCCACCAGGGGGGCAGGAGAGGATGGCTACACCTTC.

This clonotype was seen only a few times. The chain links TRBV5-8 to TRBJ1-1; 7 bases fit TRBD1. Germline CDR1 SGHTS, CDR2 YDEGEE. The trim removed 2 bases at V and 5 bases at J, leaving 6 bases unmatched. This CDR3 region has 14 residues. The chain's CDR3 is CASSLQGIRTEAFF. The CDR3 coding sequence is TGTGCCAGCAGCTTACAGGGGATTAGAACTGAAGCTTTCTTT. Drawing the rest from reference TRBV5-8 and TRBJ1-1, the complete variable domain is EAGVTQSPTHLIKTRGQQATLRCSPISGHTSVYWYQQALGLGLQFLLWYDEGEERNRGNFPPRFSGRQFPNYSSELNVNALELEDSALYLCASSLQGIRTEAFFGQGTRLTVV.

This clonotype was found many times. The J gene is TRBJ2-1, the V gene TRBV7-9, with D possibly TRBD2 on 5 matching bases. The length of the CDR3 is 14 residues. Germline values: CDR1 SEHNR, CDR2 FQNEAQ (reference sequence). Trimming took 1 base from V and 3 from J, leaving 7 bases between them. The CDR3 bases are TGTGCCAGCAGCTTAGGGACTCTCTACAATGAGCAGTTCTTC. As protein: CASSLGTLYNEQFF.

This clonotype was observed at least ten times. The rearrangement uses TRBV6-1 and TRBJ2-1; D unresolved. CDR3 length: 13 residues. V was clipped by 7 bases and J by 6 bases, with 13 bases between them. The V gene's germline CDR1 is MNHNS and CDR2 SASEGT. This CDR3 reads CASTIYSPNEQFF. CDR3 bases: TGTGCCAGCACCATCTACTCGCCCAATGAGCAGTTCTTC.

This clonotype was recorded a few times. The J gene is TRBJ1-5, the V gene TRBV28; 11 nucleotides match TRBD1. The germline gives CDR1 MDHEN, CDR2 SYDVKM. The CDR3 length is 15 residues. The ends lost 5 bases at V and 6 bases at J; junction bases unmatched: 6. The CDR3 bases are TGTGCCAGCAGTATGGGACAGGGGGAAGTTCAGCCCCAGCATTTT. This codes for CASSMGQGEVQPQHF.

V is TRBV9 and J is TRBJ2-1; D is possibly TRBD2 (6 bases). CDR3 length: 13 amino acids. Germline CDR1 and CDR2: SGDLS and YYNGEE. Trimming stripped 2 bases from V and 7 bases from J, with 10 bases between. CDR3 DNA: TGTGCCAGCAGCGTTTCCGGGGGTAATGAGCAGTTCTTC. The encoded protein is CASSVSGGNEQFF.

At least ten counts were recorded for this clonotype. This chain uses TRBV27 with TRBJ1-1; TRBD1 agrees at 8 bases. Looked up from germline, CDR1 is MNHEY and CDR2 is SMNVEV (reference sequence). The junction had 5 bases not matched to a gene; V was cut back by 2 bases and J by 6 bases. This CDR3 has 14 amino acids. CDR3 sequence: CASSLQGASPEAFF. The CDR3 nucleotides read TGTGCCAGCAGTTTACAGGGGGCTAGCCCTGAAGCTTTCTTT.

This clonotype was seen at least ten times. J is TRBJ2-7 and V is TRBV4-1; D is unresolved. V was clipped by 0 bases and J by 4 bases, with 10 bases between them. The germline gives CDR1 MGHRA, CDR2 YSYEKL. This CDR3 region has 14 residues. CDR3 residues: CASSQDVRSYEQYF. CDR3 in DNA: TGCGCCAGCAGCCAAGATGTTCGCAGTTACGAGCAGTACTTC.